The 18 T cell receptor beta chains below all came from one sample that was sequenced in a study of CD8+CD57+ T cells in acquired aplastic anemia. TCR beta VDJ and CDR3 profiles were obtained from a genomic DNA template. A single record per CDR3 protein comes from TCRdb applying MiXCR to the reads. The data hold some 180,000 distinct CDR3 sequences, with about 47% observed a single time. The sequenced sample was sorted CD4+, CD8+, or CD8+CD57+ T cells (not recorded which) from PBMCs. The receptors were gathered from a human donor in good health.

The CDR3 spells CASSHEYTEAFF. CDR3 DNA sequence: TGTGCCAGCAGCCACGAGTACACTGAAGCTTTCTTT. J is TRBJ1-1 and V is TRBV7-8, with D unresolved. The germline CDR1 and CDR2 sequences are SGHVS and FQNEAQ. CDR3 length: 12 amino acids. V lost 5 bases to trimming and J lost 3 bases, with 7 bases between them.

A word on this clonotype: One junction end disagrees with the germline gene, perhaps due to a read error. V gene TRBV2 combines with J gene TRBJ1-5, with D perhaps matching TRBD1 (6 bases). The CDR3 is 14 residues long. Germline CDR1 and CDR2: SNHLY and FYNNEI. This CDR3 is CASSDEGGGQPHHF. In DNA, the CDR3 is TGTGCCAGCAGTGATGAAGGGGGGGGTCAGCCCCACCATTTT.

This clonotype was counted many times. This chain joins TRBV10-3 and TRBJ1-2, with 11 bases matching TRBD1. Germline V gives CDR1 ENHRY, CDR2 SYGVKD. The CDR3 loop spans 13 amino acids. The trim removed 6 bases at V and 7 bases at J, leaving 4 bases unmatched. CDR3 in DNA: TGTGCCATCAGGGGACAGGGGGTAGGTGGCTACACCTTC. Translating gives CAIRGQGVGGYTF.

On this clonotype: The junction differs from germline at one of its ends, possibly a read error. This chain links TRBV24-1 with TRBJ2-7; the match to TRBD2 covers 13 bases. This CDR3 is built from 15 residues. CDR1 and CDR2 from the germline V gene are KGHDR and SFDVKD. CDR3: CASGTGTSGTYEQYF. The CDR3 DNA reads TGCGCCAGCGGCACCGGGACTAGCGGGACCTACGAGCAGTACTTC.

The sample holds a few counts of this clonotype. This could be a read error, since a much larger clone is one nucleotide away. V usage is TRBV5-4 and J usage is TRBJ1-2, with TRBD1 as a possible D gene (6 bases). Trimming left V 4 bases short and J 8 bases short, with 15 bases between. The CDR3 loop spans 13 amino acids. Germline loops: CDR1 SGHNT, CDR2 YYREEE (reference sequence). The CDR3 sequence: CASSGLQGLGYTF. The CDR3 DNA reads TGTGCCAGCAGCGGATTACAGGGATTGGGCTACACCTTC.

This clonotype was seen more than once but under ten times. Germline and junction disagree at one end, which may indicate a read error. The chain is built from TRBV6-1 and TRBJ1-5; possibly TRBD1 for D (5 bases). Germline V CDR1 and CDR2: MNHNS, SASEGT. The CDR3 is made up of 17 amino acids. CDR3 residues: CAGSQTGRLYSNQPQHF. The CDR3 DNA is TGTGCCGGCAGTCAAACGGGACGTCTCTATAGCAATCAGCCCCAGCATTTT.

The DNA for the CDR3 is TGTGCCAGTAGTATGGCCGGGGTTGCCTACGAGCAGTACTTC. Residues: CASSMAGVAYEQYF. V is TRBV19 and J is TRBJ2-7; D perhaps matches TRBD2 (5 bases). Germline V lookup: CDR1 LNHDA, CDR2 SQIVND (reference sequence). V dropped 3 bases and J dropped 2 bases, with 11 bases sitting between them. CDR3 size: 14 residues.

J is TRBJ2-1 and V is TRBV5-4; D is uncertain. The CDR3 consists of 13 residues. Germline values: CDR1 SGHNT, CDR2 YYREEE (reference sequence). Trimming cost V 0 bases and J 8 bases, with 9 bases left between them. Here the CDR3 reads CASSLGSGYEQFF. For the CDR3, the DNA is TGTGCCAGCAGCTTGGGGTCCGGGTATGAGCAGTTCTTC.

The V and J genes are TRBV7-2 and TRBJ1-2; 7 nucleotides match TRBD1. Trimming at V came to 5 bases and at J to 7 bases, leaving 16 bases not matched to a gene. The length of the CDR3 is 16 residues. Per the germline V gene, CDR1 is SGHTA and CDR2 is FQGNSA. The CDR3 is CASSKNSGTASIGYTF. As DNA, the CDR3 is TGTGCCAGCAGCAAGAACTCCGGGACAGCGAGCATTGGCTACACCTTC.

This chain joins TRBV19 and TRBJ1-1, with 8 bases fitting TRBD1. Germline lookup yields CDR1 LNHDA and CDR2 SQIVND (reference sequence). The V and J ends lost 8 bases and 1 base, in that order; junction bases with no gene match: 6. The CDR3 length is 14 residues. CDR3 sequence (DNA): TGTGCCAGTGTAAGCGGGACAGGGAACACTGAAGCTTTCTTT. This codes for CASVSGTGNTEAFF.

This clonotype was seen only a few times. The rearrangement links TRBV15 to TRBJ1-2, with D unresolved. CDR3 length: 12 residues. V shed 5 bases and J shed 8 bases, with 12 bases lying between them. Germline V gives CDR1 LNHNV, CDR2 YYDKDF (reference sequence). The CDR3, as DNA: TGTGCCACCAGCGAGGCGAACGGAGGCTACACCTTC. This sequence encodes CATSEANGGYTF.

With regard to this clonotype: With a much larger clone just one base away, this may be a read error. The gene calls are TRBV11-2 and TRBJ2-1, with 14 bases lining up with TRBD2. The CDR3 is made up of 16 amino acids. Germline V gene lookup returns CDR1 SGHAT and CDR2 FQNNGV. The CDR3 DNA is TGTGCCAGCAGTCCCCGGGGGACTAGCGGGAGCGATGAGCAGTCCTTC. This codes for CASSPRGTSGSDEQSF.

This chain joins TRBV6-1 and TRBJ2-3; 8 nucleotides agree with TRBD1. V lost 8 bases, J lost 3 bases, and 7 bases stayed unmatched. The length of the CDR3 is 14 residues. The germline V gene encodes CDR1 MNHNS and CDR2 SASEGT. CDR3 nucleotide sequence: TGTGCCAGCGCTGGGGACAGGACGACAGATACGCAGTATTTT. The encoded protein is CASAGDRTTDTQYF.

This clonotype appeared many times. This chain uses TRBV19 with TRBJ1-1, with D unresolved. The germline gives CDR1 LNHDA, CDR2 SQIVND (reference sequence). The CDR3 sequence is 13 residues long. V lost 4 bases to trimming and J lost 0 bases, with 6 bases between them. The CDR3 DNA reads TGTGCCAGTAGTAGACGGGTGAACACTGAAGCTTTCTTT. It specifies CASSRRVNTEAFF.

The V call is TRBV10-3, the J call TRBJ2-1; a possible D gene is TRBD2 (6 bases). This CDR3 has 14 residues. The V and J ends lost 4 bases and 7 bases respectively, with 14 bases between them. Germline CDR1 and CDR2: ENHRY and SYGVKD. Here the CDR3 reads CAISAALAPNEQFF. As DNA, the CDR3 is TGTGCCATCAGTGCCGCACTAGCACCTAATGAGCAGTTCTTC.

The J gene is TRBJ2-2, the V gene TRBV4-2; D perhaps matches TRBD1 (6 bases). Germline values: CDR1 LGHNA, CDR2 YNFKEQ. CDR3 length: 14 residues. Trimming took off 6 bases at V and 6 bases at J, with 14 bases between the two ends. DNA for the CDR3: TGTGCCAGCAGACCAAAACAGGGCCCCGGGGAGCTGTTTTTT. The encoded protein is CASRPKQGPGELFF.

The chain is built from TRBV19 and TRBJ2-1; TRBD1 matches at 7 bases. Germline loops: CDR1 LNHDA, CDR2 SQIVND (reference sequence). With 4 bases clipped from V and 4 bases from J, the junction kept 7 bases outside the gene matches. The CDR3 length is 15 residues. In nucleotides, the CDR3 is TGTGCCAGTAGTAGCCCTAGGGGGCCTTACAATGAGCAGTTCTTC. This encodes CASSSPRGPYNEQFF.

The chain uses TRBV29-1 and TRBJ2-7; no reliable D call. Germline V gives CDR1 SQVTM, CDR2 ANQGSEA. The CDR3 is 12 residues long. V shed 4 bases and J shed 3 bases, with 10 bases lying between them. For the CDR3, the DNA is TGCAGCGTTGCCGAACAGTTCTACGAGCAGTACTTC. The encoded protein is CSVAEQFYEQYF.